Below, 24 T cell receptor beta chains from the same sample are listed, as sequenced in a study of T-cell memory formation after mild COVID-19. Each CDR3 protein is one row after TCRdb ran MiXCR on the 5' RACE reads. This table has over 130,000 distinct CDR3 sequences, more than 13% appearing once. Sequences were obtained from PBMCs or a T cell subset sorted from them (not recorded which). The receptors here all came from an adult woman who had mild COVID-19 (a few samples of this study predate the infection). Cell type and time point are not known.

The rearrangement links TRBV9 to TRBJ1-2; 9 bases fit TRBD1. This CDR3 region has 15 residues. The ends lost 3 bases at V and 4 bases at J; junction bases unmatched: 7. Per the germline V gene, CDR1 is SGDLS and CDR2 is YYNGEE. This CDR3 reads CASSGGTGYFYGYTF. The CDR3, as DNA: TGTGCCAGCAGCGGCGGGACAGGGTATTTCTATGGCTACACCTTC.

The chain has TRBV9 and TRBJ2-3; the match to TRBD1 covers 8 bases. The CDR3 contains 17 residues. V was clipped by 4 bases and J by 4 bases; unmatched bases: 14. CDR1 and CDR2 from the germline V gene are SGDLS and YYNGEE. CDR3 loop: CASSFWDRPSNADTQYF. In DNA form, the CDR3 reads TGTGCCAGCAGCTTCTGGGACAGGCCCTCAAACGCAGATACGCAGTATTTT.

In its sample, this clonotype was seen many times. The CDR3 nucleotides read TGCAGCGTGACCCCAGGACAGGCCTACAATGAGCAGTTCTTC. The encoded protein is CSVTPGQAYNEQFF. The gene calls are TRBV29-1 and TRBJ2-1, with 7 bases fitting TRBD1. The germline V gene has CDR1 SQVTM and CDR2 ANQGSEA. V shed 6 bases and J 2 bases; nucleotides not matched to a gene: 7. This CDR3 has 14 amino acids.

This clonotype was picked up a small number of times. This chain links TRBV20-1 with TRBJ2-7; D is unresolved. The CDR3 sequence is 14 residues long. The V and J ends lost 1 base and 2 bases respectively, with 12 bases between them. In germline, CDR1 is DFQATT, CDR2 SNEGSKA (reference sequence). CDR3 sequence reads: CSARARLETYEQYF. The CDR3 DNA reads TGCAGTGCTAGAGCCCGGTTGGAGACCTACGAGCAGTACTTC.

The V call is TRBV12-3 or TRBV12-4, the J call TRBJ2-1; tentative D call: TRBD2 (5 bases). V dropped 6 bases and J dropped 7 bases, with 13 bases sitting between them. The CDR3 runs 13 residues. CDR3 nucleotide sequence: TGTGCCAGCAGGCCGTCGGGCGGGAATGAGCAGTTCTTC. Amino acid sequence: CASRPSGGNEQFF.

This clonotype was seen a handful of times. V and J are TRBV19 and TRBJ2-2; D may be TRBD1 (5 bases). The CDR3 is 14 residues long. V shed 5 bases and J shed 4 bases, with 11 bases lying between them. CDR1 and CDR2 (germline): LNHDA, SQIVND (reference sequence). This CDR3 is CASSLRQTTGELFF. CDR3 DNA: TGTGCCAGTAGTTTAAGACAGACCACCGGGGAGCTGTTTTTT. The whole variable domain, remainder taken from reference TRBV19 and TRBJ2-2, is DGGITQSPKYLFRKEGQNVTLSCEQNLNHDAMYWYRQDPGQGLRLIYYSQIVNDFQKGDIAEGYSVSREKKESFPLTVTSAQKNPTAFYLCASSLRQTTGELFFGEGSRLTVL.

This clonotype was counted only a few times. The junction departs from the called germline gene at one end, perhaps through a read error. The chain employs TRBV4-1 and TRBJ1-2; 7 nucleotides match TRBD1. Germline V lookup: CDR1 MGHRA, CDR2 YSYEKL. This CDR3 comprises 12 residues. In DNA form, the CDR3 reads TGCGCCAGCAGTCCAAGGAGGGACAGAGTTATCTTC. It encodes CASSPRRDRVIF.

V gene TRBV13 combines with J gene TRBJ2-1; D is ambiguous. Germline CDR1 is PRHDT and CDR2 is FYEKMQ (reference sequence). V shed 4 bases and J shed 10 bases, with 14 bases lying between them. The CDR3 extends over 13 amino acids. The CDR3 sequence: CASSSIDVGEQFF. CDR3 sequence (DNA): TGTGCCAGCAGCTCAATTGATGTTGGCGAGCAGTTCTTC.

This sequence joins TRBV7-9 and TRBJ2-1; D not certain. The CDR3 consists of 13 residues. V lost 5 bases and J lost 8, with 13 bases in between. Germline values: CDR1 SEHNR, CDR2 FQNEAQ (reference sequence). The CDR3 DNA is TGTGCCAGCAGCGATTGGGATCCCGATGAGCAGTTCTTC. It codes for CASSDWDPDEQFF. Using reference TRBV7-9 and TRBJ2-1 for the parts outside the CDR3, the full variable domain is DTGVSQNPRHKITKRGQNVTFRCDPISEHNRLYWYRQTLGQGPEFLTYFQNEAQLEKSRLLSDRFSAERPKGSFSTLEIQRTEQGDSAMYLCASSDWDPDEQFFGPGTRLTVL.

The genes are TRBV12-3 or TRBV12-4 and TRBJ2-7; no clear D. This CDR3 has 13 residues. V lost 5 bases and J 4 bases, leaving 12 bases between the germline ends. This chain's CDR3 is CASSPPGIYEQYF. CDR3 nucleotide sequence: TGTGCCAGCAGTCCCCCCGGAATATACGAGCAGTACTTC.

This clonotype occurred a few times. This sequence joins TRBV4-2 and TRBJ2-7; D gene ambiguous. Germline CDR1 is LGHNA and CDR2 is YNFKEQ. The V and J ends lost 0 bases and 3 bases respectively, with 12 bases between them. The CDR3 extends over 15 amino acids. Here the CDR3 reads CASSQEIATVYEQYF. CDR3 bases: TGTGCCAGCAGCCAAGAAATCGCGACGGTCTACGAGCAGTACTTC.

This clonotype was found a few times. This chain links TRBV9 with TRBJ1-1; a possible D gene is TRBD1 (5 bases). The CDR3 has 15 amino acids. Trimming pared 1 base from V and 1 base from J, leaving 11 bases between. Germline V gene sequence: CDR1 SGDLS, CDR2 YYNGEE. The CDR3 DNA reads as TGTGCCAGCAGCGTAAGAGAGGGGAGGAACACTGAAGCTTTCTTT. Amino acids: CASSVREGRNTEAFF. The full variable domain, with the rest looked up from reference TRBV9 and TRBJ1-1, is DSGVTQTPKHLITATGQRVTLRCSPRSGDLSVYWYQQSLDQGLQFLIQYYNGEERAKGNILERFSAQQFPDLHSELNLSSLELGDSALYFCASSVREGRNTEAFFGQGTRLTVV.

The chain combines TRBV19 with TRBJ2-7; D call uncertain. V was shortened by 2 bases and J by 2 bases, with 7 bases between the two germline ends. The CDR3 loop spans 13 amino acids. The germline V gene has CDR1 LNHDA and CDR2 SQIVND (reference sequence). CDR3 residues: CASSIRGTYEQYF. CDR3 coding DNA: TGTGCCAGTAGTATACGCGGTACCTACGAGCAGTACTTC.

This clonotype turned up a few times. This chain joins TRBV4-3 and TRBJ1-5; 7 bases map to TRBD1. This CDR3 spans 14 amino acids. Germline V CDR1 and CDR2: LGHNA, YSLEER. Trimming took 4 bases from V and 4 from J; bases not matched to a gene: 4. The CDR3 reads CASSRDRANQPQHF. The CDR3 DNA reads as TGCGCCAGCAGCCGAGACAGGGCAAATCAGCCCCAGCATTTT.

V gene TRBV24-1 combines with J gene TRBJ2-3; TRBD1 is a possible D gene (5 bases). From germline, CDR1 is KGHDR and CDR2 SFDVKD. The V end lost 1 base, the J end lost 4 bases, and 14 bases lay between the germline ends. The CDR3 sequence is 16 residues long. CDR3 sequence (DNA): TGTGCCACCAGTGATTTTGAACAGGTCGCGCCAGATACGCAGTATTTT. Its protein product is CATSDFEQVAPDTQYF.

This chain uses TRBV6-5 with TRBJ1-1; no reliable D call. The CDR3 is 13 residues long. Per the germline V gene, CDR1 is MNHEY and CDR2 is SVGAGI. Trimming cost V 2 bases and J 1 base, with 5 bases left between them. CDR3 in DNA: TGTGCCAGCAGTTACCAGCAGAACACTGAAGCTTTCTTT. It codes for CASSYQQNTEAFF.

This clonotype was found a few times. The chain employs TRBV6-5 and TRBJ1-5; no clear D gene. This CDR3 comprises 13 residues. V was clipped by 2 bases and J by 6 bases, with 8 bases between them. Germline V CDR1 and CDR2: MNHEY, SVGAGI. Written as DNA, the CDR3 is TGTGCCAGCAGTTACGTCTCGGGTCAGCCCCAGCATTTT. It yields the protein CASSYVSGQPQHF.

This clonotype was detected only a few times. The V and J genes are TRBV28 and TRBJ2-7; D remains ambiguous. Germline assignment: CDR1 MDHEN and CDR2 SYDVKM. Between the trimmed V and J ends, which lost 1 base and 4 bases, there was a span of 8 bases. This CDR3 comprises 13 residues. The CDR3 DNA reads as TGTGCCAGCAGTTTATCCGGGTTATACGAGCAGTACTTC. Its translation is CASSLSGLYEQYF.

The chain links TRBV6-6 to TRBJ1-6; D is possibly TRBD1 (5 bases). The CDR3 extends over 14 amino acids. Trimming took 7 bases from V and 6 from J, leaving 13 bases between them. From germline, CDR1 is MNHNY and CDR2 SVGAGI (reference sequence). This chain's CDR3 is CASNEGPINSPLHF. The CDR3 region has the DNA TGTGCCAGCAATGAGGGACCGATTAATTCACCCCTCCACTTT.

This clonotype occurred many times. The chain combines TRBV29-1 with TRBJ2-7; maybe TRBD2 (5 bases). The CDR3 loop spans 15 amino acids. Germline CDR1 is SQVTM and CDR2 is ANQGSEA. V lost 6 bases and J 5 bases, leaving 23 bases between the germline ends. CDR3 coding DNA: TGCAGCGTCCACCCCTCTCCGGGATATTCTAACGAGCAGTACTTC. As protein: CSVHPSPGYSNEQYF.

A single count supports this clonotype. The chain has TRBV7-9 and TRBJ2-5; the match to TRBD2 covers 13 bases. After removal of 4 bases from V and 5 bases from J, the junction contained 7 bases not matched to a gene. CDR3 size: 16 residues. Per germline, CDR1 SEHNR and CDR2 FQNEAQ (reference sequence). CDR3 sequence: CASSSPGLAGAETQYF. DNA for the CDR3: TGTGCCAGCAGCTCCCCCGGACTAGCGGGGGCGGAGACCCAGTACTTC.

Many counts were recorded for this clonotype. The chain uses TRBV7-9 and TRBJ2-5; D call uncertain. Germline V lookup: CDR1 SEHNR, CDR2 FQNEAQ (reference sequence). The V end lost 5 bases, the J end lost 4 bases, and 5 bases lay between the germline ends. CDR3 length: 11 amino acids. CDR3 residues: CASSPRETQYF. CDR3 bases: TGTGCCAGCAGCCCAAGAGAGACCCAGTACTTC. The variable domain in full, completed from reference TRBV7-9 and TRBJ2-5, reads DTGVSQNPRHKITKRGQNVTFRCDPISEHNRLYWYRQTLGQGPEFLTYFQNEAQLEKSRLLSDRFSAERPKGSFSTLEIQRTEQGDSAMYLCASSPRETQYFGPGTRLLVL.

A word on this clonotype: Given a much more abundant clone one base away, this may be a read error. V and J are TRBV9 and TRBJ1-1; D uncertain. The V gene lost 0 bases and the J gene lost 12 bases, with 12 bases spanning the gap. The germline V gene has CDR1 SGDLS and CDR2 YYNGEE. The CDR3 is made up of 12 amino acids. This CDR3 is CASSVVSETPFF. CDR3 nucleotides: TGTGCCAGCAGCGTAGTCAGTGAGACACCTTTCTTT.

CDR3 residues: CASRDSSQETQYF. In DNA, the CDR3 is TGTGCCAGCAGGGACAGCTCTCAAGAGACCCAGTACTTC. V gene TRBV11-1 combines with J gene TRBJ2-5; D is possibly TRBD1 (6 bases). V lost 6 bases and J 2 bases, leaving 10 bases between the germline ends. Germline CDR1 and CDR2: SGHAT and FQDESV (reference sequence). CDR3 length: 13 residues.